The 20 T cell receptor beta chains below come from one sample, sequenced in a study of blood T cell repertoires in COVID-19. Using immunoSEQ multiplex PCR, the repertoire was profiled, and TCRdb retains in-frame clones only, with some absent. The data contain some 210,000 clones, roughly four fifths of them singletons. Sequencing was carried out using peripheral blood. Receptors originate from a middle-aged woman with acute or convalescent COVID-19.

V is TRBV4-2 and J is TRBJ2-3, with 7 bases identical to TRBD2. The V gene's germline CDR1 is LGHNA and CDR2 YNFKEQ. The CDR3 has 16 amino acids. V was clipped by 0 bases and J by 0 bases; unmatched bases: 3. This chain's CDR3 is CASSQEGGTSTDTQYF. The CDR3 DNA reads TGTGCCAGCAGCCAAGAGGGGGGGACCAGCACAGATACGCAGTATTTT.

The V and J genes are TRBV19 and TRBJ1-6; D is unclear. Germline CDR1 and CDR2: LNHDA and SQIVND (reference sequence). Trimming shortened V by 5 bases and J by 0 bases, and 5 bases separated the two germline ends. The CDR3 is 14 residues long. CDR3 protein: CASSEISYNSPLHF. The DNA for the CDR3 is TGTGCCAGTAGTGAGATCTCCTATAATTCACCCCTCCACTTT.

This chain links TRBV5-1 with TRBJ2-1; 13 bases match TRBD2. Per germline, CDR1 SGHRS and CDR2 YFSETQ. Trimming cost V 3 bases and J 10 bases; bases outside gene matches: 10. This CDR3 has 16 residues. The CDR3 reads CASSYSGTSGDGEQFF. For the CDR3, the DNA is TGCGCCAGCAGCTATTCCGGGACTAGCGGGGACGGGGAGCAGTTCTTC.

The V call is TRBV7-9, the J call TRBJ2-3; TRBD2 matches at 9 bases. Trimming cost V 2 bases and J 2 bases; bases outside gene matches: 8. The germline V gene has CDR1 SEHNR and CDR2 FQNEAQ (reference sequence). The length of the CDR3 is 17 residues. The CDR3 DNA reads TGTGCCAGCAGCTTATTGTCTAGCGGGAAGGTCACAGATACGCAGTATTTT. Its translation: CASSLLSSGKVTDTQYF.

This clone was recorded once. The rearrangement links TRBV9 to TRBJ1-4, with TRBD1 matching over 11 bases. Trimming cost V 4 bases and J 10 bases; bases outside gene matches: 9. The CDR3 totals 15 residues. Germline assignment: CDR1 SGDLS and CDR2 YYNGEE. The CDR3 DNA reads TGTGCCAGCAGCAAATCCGGGACAGGGGGTGGAAAACTGTTTTTT. This translates into CASSKSGTGGGKLFF.

The chain combines TRBV2 with TRBJ1-5; 7 bases match TRBD1. V gave up 5 bases and J gave up 4 bases; unmatched junction bases: 8. This CDR3 has 15 residues. In germline, CDR1 is SNHLY, CDR2 FYNNEI. The CDR3 nucleotides read TGTGCCAGCAGTAGGGGGGACAGCTATAATCAGCCCCAGCATTTT. Protein sequence: CASSRGDSYNQPQHF. Complete variable domain (other parts from reference TRBV2 and TRBJ1-5): EPEVTQTPSHQVTQMGQEVILRCVPISNHLYFYWYRQILGQKVEFLVSFYNNEISEKSEIFDDQFSVERPDGSNFTLKIRSTKLEDSAMYFCASSRGDSYNQPQHFGDGTRLSIL.

This clone was seen a few times. V is TRBV12-1 and J is TRBJ2-1; the table's D call TRBD1 went unverified against the DNA. TRBV12-1 constitutes a pseudogene. CDR3 length equals 18 residues. Here the CDR3 DNA reads TGTGCCAGCAGCTTTGATCGCCCGGGCAGGGGAAAAAATAATGAGCAGTTCTTC. It specifies CASSFDRPGRGKNNEQFF.

The V call is TRBV6-1, the J call TRBJ1-4; a weak D match, TRBD1 (5 bases). Trimming shortened V by 2 bases and J by 7 bases, and 14 bases separated the two germline ends. Germline assignment: CDR1 MNHNS and CDR2 SASEGT. The CDR3 contains 15 residues. In DNA, the CDR3 is TGTGCCAGCAGTGAACTGGCGGGGCGGAGTGAAAAACTGTTTTTT. Protein product: CASSELAGRSEKLFF.

This clone was seen a few times. The chain carries TRBV19 and TRBJ2-1; maybe TRBD1 (6 bases). Trimming removed 4 bases from V and 4 bases from J, with 14 bases in between. Germline values: CDR1 LNHDA, CDR2 SQIVND (reference sequence). There are 15 residues in the CDR3. In DNA form, the CDR3 reads TGTGCCAGTAGTAACGGACAGCGCAAGTACAATGAGCAGTTCTTC. Translating gives CASSNGQRKYNEQFF.

The chain employs TRBV6-2 or TRBV6-3 and TRBJ1-2; weak D call: TRBD1 (5 bases). With 7 bases removed from V and 7 bases from J, the gap between germline ends came to 16 bases. Germline V gene lookup returns CDR1 MNHEY and CDR2 SVGEGT. This CDR3 spans 13 amino acids. The DNA of the CDR3 is TGTGCCAGCACCCCCGGCGGGGGTGTTGGCTACACCTTC. Its translation: CASTPGGGVGYTF.

This chain connects TRBV6-6 to TRBJ2-7, with 8 bases matching TRBD2. The CDR3 has 11 amino acids. CDR1 is MNHNY and CDR2 is SVGAGI in the germline V gene (reference sequence). The V segment lost 7 bases and the J segment 10 bases; nucleotides outside the gene matches: 6. CDR3 region: CASKNSGAQYF. The CDR3 coding sequence is TGTGCCAGCAAGAATAGCGGGGCACAGTACTTC.

This clone was counted only a few times. This sequence joins TRBV7-8 and TRBJ1-5; weak D call: TRBD1 (5 bases). Trimming removed 1 base from V and 3 bases from J, with 10 bases in between. The CDR3 sequence is 15 residues long. Germline V gives CDR1 SGHVS, CDR2 FQNEAQ. CDR3: CASSLGGEVNQPQHF. CDR3 bases: TGTGCCAGCAGCTTAGGGGGGGAAGTCAATCAGCCCCAGCATTTT.

CDR3 amino acids: CASRDRVGANEKLFF. The CDR3 coding sequence is TGCGCCAGCAGAGACAGGGTGGGGGCTAATGAAAAACTGTTTTTT. J is TRBJ1-4 and V is TRBV5-1, with TRBD1 matching 7 bases. J gave up 3 bases and V 5 bases, and 7 bases lay outside the gene matches. There are 15 residues in the CDR3. CDR1 and CDR2 from the germline V gene are SGHRS and YFSETQ.

This chain connects TRBV7-3 to TRBJ2-7, with TRBD1 identical over 9 bases. The germline gives CDR1 SGHTA, CDR2 FQGTGA. V trimming: 5 bases; J trimming: 3 bases; junction bases outside the gene matches: 2. The CDR3 totals 13 residues. The CDR3 here is CASSMDRGYEQYF. For the CDR3, the DNA is TGTGCCAGCAGCATGGACAGGGGCTACGAGCAGTACTTC.

The chain couples TRBV10-3 to TRBJ2-7; TRBD1 matches 8 bases. This CDR3 has 17 residues. Germline assignment: CDR1 ENHRY and CDR2 SYGVKD. J lost 1 base, V lost 6 bases, and 14 bases had no gene match. CDR3 amino acids: CAISERDRPGGSYEQYF. The CDR3 nucleotides are TGTGCCATCAGCGAACGGGACAGGCCTGGGGGATCCTACGAGCAGTACTTC.

The gene calls are TRBV12-5 and TRBJ2-1; 14 nucleotides line up with TRBD2. J lost 8 bases, V lost 5 bases, and 8 bases had no gene match. This CDR3 spans 16 amino acids. CDR1 and CDR2 (germline): LGHNT, FRNRAP. Here the CDR3 reads CASGPRLAGGLDEQFF. DNA of the CDR3: TGTGCTAGTGGTCCGCGACTAGCGGGGGGGCTTGATGAGCAGTTCTTC.

CDR3 sequence reads: CASSVATSLAGYNEQFF. CDR3 sequence (DNA): TGTGCCAGCAGCGTAGCTACCTCACTAGCGGGTTACAATGAGCAGTTCTTC. V gene TRBV9 combines with J gene TRBJ2-1; 9 bases match TRBD2. The trim removed 0 bases at V and 4 bases at J, leaving 8 bases unmatched. The germline gives CDR1 SGDLS, CDR2 YYNGEE. This CDR3 has 17 amino acids.

The V call is TRBV7-2, the J call TRBJ2-7, with D maybe TRBD1 (5 bases). Germline assignment: CDR1 SGHTA and CDR2 FQGNSA. Trimming removed 2 bases from V and 5 bases from J, with 16 bases in between. This CDR3 contains 15 residues. This CDR3 reads CASSLQDSNLNEQYF. As DNA, the CDR3 is TGTGCCAGCAGCTTACAAGACAGTAACCTAAACGAGCAGTACTTC.

V gene TRBV4-1 combines with J gene TRBJ1-2, with 7 nucleotides matching TRBD1. Trimming took 4 bases from V and 2 from J; bases not matched to a gene: 4. The CDR3 is 14 residues long. Germline V lookup: CDR1 MGHRA, CDR2 YSYEKL. The CDR3: CASSPGQMNYGYTF. In DNA form, the CDR3 reads TGCGCCAGCAGCCCGGGACAGATGAACTATGGCTACACCTTC.

This rearrangement joins TRBV7-2 to TRBJ2-7; 10 bases fit TRBD2. The CDR3 length is 15 residues. After removal of 5 bases from V and 1 base from J, the junction contained 5 bases not matched to a gene. Germline assignment: CDR1 SGHTA and CDR2 FQGNSA. DNA for the CDR3: TGTGCCAGCAGCGCAACTAGCGGGGAATCCTACGAGCAGTACTTC. This translates into CASSATSGESYEQYF.